This T cell receptor beta chain was observed in a study of blood T cell repertoires in COVID-19. V was pared by 3 bases and J by 3 bases, with 12 bases between. CDR1 is LNHDA and CDR2 is SQIVND in the germline V gene (reference sequence). The CDR3 is made up of 15 amino acids. Clones were read by immunoSEQ multiplex PCR, and TCRdb kept only the in-frame ones, dropping some. This sample yields hundreds of thousands of clones, of which roughly 89% are seen a single time; about 8% belongs to the top ten. The chain links TRBV19 to TRBJ1-5; tentative D call: TRBD1 (6 bases). The origin of this receptor is a woman aged 50 to 60 with COVID-19, enrolled during active disease. The sample consisted of peripheral blood. CDR3 nucleotides: TGTGCCAGTAGTATGGGCAGGGGAGTCAATCAGCCCCAGCATTTT. Its protein product is CASSMGRGVNQPQHF.